The sequence of this T cell receptor (beta chain) was determined in a study of human T cells and chemical hapten exposure. Study context: TCR yields per sample varied mostly from small pooled library volume differences. Overall study results and limits: Among TCRs, those above 1 in 1000 frequency were unaffected by DPC sensitization.

This clonotype was counted between two and nine times. Its antigen is currently unknown. The sample's time point: pre-sensitization, week 0. Specified treatment: therapeutic diphenylcyclopropenone sensitization with weekly scalp DPC. CDR1 and CDR2 from the germline V gene are MNHEY and SVGEGT. The germline V and J ends were trimmed by 6 bases and 0 bases, with 18 bases remaining between them. The CDR3 totals 17 residues. TCRdb reprocessed the RACE reads with MiXCR, giving one entry per CDR3 protein. The repertoire includes around 380,000 distinct CDR3 sequences, around 5.5% of them detected once, and over 7% sits in the top ten.

The V gene is TRBV6-2 or TRBV6-3, the J gene TRBJ1-5, with D perhaps TRBD1 (6 bases). The sequence was obtained from a woman aged 18-35 years with alopecia areata. Some clones in this sample may be carry-over from other donors' samples. The material was whole blood, obtained in connection with sensitization to the hapten diphenylcyclopropenone (DPC). CDR3 sequence reads: CASRGGDTLTSNQPQHF. The CDR3 nucleotides are TGTGCCAGCAGAGGCGGGGACACCTTAACTAGCAATCAGCCCCAGCATTTT.